A single sample is the source of the 23 T cell receptor beta chains below, sequenced in a study of cytomegalovirus exposure and HLA in healthy donors. It was with 60 Vbeta and 13 Jbeta primers that the PCR ran. Profiling relied on immunoSEQ multiplex PCR, and the TCRdb table lists in-frame clones only, not all of them. The sample holds more than 95,000 clones, roughly 12% seen once. The sequenced sample was PBMCs. These TCRs come from a man aged 40-49 years in good health and CMV-seropositive.

This clone has just a few counts. CDR3 region: CASSWGQGDRGQPQHF. The DNA for the CDR3 is TGTGCCAGCAGTTGGGGACAGGGGGATCGGGGGCAGCCCCAGCATTTT. This chain links TRBV5-5 with TRBJ1-5, with 11 bases matching TRBD1. V lost 5 bases, J lost 7 bases, and 11 bases stayed unmatched. The CDR3 is 16 amino acids. The germline CDR1 and CDR2 sequences are SGHKS and YYEKEE (reference sequence). Full variable domain (missing parts from reference TRBV5-5 and TRBJ1-5): DAGVTQSPTHLIKTRGQQVTLRCSPISGHKSVSWYQQVLGQGPQFIFQYYEKEERGRGNFPDRFSARQFPNYSSELNVNALLLGDSALYLCASSWGQGDRGQPQHFGDGTRLSIL.

This clone was picked up a small number of times. V usage is TRBV7-9 and J usage is TRBJ2-7, with 10 bases aligning to TRBD1. Trimming at V came to 1 base and at J to 7 bases, leaving 4 bases not matched to a gene. Germline CDR1 and CDR2: SEHNR and FQNEAQ (reference sequence). The CDR3 runs to 14 residues. This CDR3 reads CASSLGTGGREQYF. The CDR3 coding sequence is TGTGCCAGCAGCTTAGGGACAGGGGGGAGGGAGCAGTACTTC.

The chain has TRBV27 and TRBJ1-4; 9 positions agree with TRBD1. Per the germline V gene, CDR1 is MNHEY and CDR2 is SMNVEV (reference sequence). Trimming cost V 4 bases and J 8 bases; bases outside gene matches: 11. The CDR3 totals 16 residues. Here the CDR3 DNA reads TGTGCCAGCAGTTCCCCAGCACAGGGGGCGCGGGAAAAACTGTTTTTT. Amino acid sequence: CASSSPAQGAREKLFF. Variable domain in full (rest from reference TRBV27 and TRBJ1-4): EAQVTQNPRYLITVTGKKLTVTCSQNMNHEYMSWYRQDPGLGLRQIYYSMNVEVTDKGDVPEGYKVSRKEKRNFPLILESPSPNQTSLYFCASSSPAQGAREKLFFGSGTQLSVL.

Comments on this clone: Other DNA sequences in the sample encode the same CDR3. The rearrangement joins TRBV29-1 to TRBJ1-1; 7 nucleotides align to TRBD1. The CDR3 spans 13 residues. CDR1 is SQVTM and CDR2 is ANQGSEA in the germline V gene. The trim removed 4 bases at V and 0 bases at J, leaving 2 bases unmatched. The CDR3 spells CSVVGQLNTEAFF. As DNA, the CDR3 is TGCAGCGTTGTGGGACAGCTGAACACTGAAGCTTTCTTT.

The chain has TRBV7-9 and TRBJ1-3; the D gene is possibly TRBD1 (6 bases). Germline V lookup: CDR1 SEHNR, CDR2 FQNEAQ (reference sequence). Trimming left V 3 bases short and J 7 bases short, with 13 bases between. The CDR3 covers 14 residues. The CDR3 sequence is CASSFGQGINTIYF. The CDR3 DNA is TGTGCCAGCAGCTTCGGCCAGGGGATTAACACCATATATTTT. Variable domain in full (rest from reference TRBV7-9 and TRBJ1-3): DTGVSQNPRHKITKRGQNVTFRCDPISEHNRLYWYRQTLGQGPEFLTYFQNEAQLEKSRLLSDRFSAERPKGSFSTLEIQRTEQGDSAMYLCASSFGQGINTIYFGEGSWLTVV.

The rearrangement links TRBV19 to TRBJ2-1, with 10 bases aligning to TRBD2. This CDR3 has 15 residues. Germline V gene data show CDR1 as LNHDA and CDR2 as SQIVND (reference sequence). The junction had 3 bases not matched to a gene; V was cut back by 2 bases and J by 5 bases. Here the CDR3 reads CASSILAGEDNEQFF. The CDR3 DNA follows: TGTGCCAGTAGTATACTAGCGGGAGAAGACAATGAGCAGTTCTTC.

The chain uses TRBV10-3 and TRBJ1-6; 8 positions match TRBD1. This CDR3 has 14 amino acids. Germline V gene sequence: CDR1 ENHRY, CDR2 SYGVKD. Trimming took 6 bases from V and 6 from J; bases not matched to a gene: 4. The CDR3 spells CAISQGARNSPLHF. DNA for the CDR3: TGTGCCATCAGCCAGGGGGCGCGTAATTCACCCCTCCACTTT.

This clone was detected a few times. This chain links TRBV15 with TRBJ1-1; D gene uncertain. Trimming pared 5 bases from V and 3 bases from J, leaving 16 bases between. The CDR3 is 15 residues long. Germline CDR1 is LNHNV and CDR2 is YYDKDF (reference sequence). CDR3 amino acids: CATSFRLRGDTEAFF. CDR3 DNA sequence: TGTGCCACCAGCTTCCGATTGAGAGGTGACACTGAAGCTTTCTTT.

This chain connects TRBV9 to TRBJ2-1; D is perhaps TRBD2 (6 bases). Germline V gives CDR1 SGDLS, CDR2 YYNGEE. The CDR3 runs to 13 residues. V lost 4 bases and J 8 bases, leaving 13 bases between the germline ends. In DNA, the CDR3 is TGTGCCAGCAGCCCCAGAGGAGGGGATGAGCAGTTCTTC. Translation: CASSPRGGDEQFF. Full variable domain (outside the CDR3, taken from reference TRBV9 and TRBJ2-1): DSGVTQTPKHLITATGQRVTLRCSPRSGDLSVYWYQQSLDQGLQFLIQYYNGEERAKGNILERFSAQQFPDLHSELNLSSLELGDSALYFCASSPRGGDEQFFGPGTRLTVL.

The V call is TRBV5-1, the J call TRBJ2-3, with 7 bases identical to TRBD2. Germline CDR1 and CDR2: SGHRS and YFSETQ. V lost 2 bases to trimming and J lost 4 bases; unmatched junction nucleotides: 4. The CDR3 loop spans 14 amino acids. CDR3 nucleotide sequence: TGCGCCAGCAGCTTTGCGGGAGCTGCAGATACGCAGTATTTT. The encoded protein is CASSFAGAADTQYF. The whole variable domain, remainder taken from reference TRBV5-1 and TRBJ2-3, is KAGVTQTPRYLIKTRGQQVTLSCSPISGHRSVSWYQQTPGQGLQFLFEYFSETQRNKGNFPGRFSGRQFSNSRSEMNVSTLELGDSALYLCASSFAGAADTQYFGPGTRLTVL.

The V and J genes are TRBV27 and TRBJ1-5, with D hard to call. The CDR3 runs to 14 residues. Germline assignment: CDR1 MNHEY and CDR2 SMNVEV (reference sequence). The V and J ends lost 6 bases and 4 bases respectively, with 13 bases between them. The CDR3 nucleotides are TGTGCCAGCAGCCAGACACCGGTAAATCAGCCCCAGCATTTT. This codes for CASSQTPVNQPQHF.

The J gene is TRBJ2-3, the V gene TRBV5-1, with 7 bases identical to TRBD1. The germline gives CDR1 SGHRS, CDR2 YFSETQ. This CDR3 has 15 amino acids. V gave up 3 bases and J gave up 2 bases; unmatched junction bases: 6. The CDR3 here is CASSSRDSATDTQYF. The CDR3 bases are TGCGCCAGCAGCTCTCGGGACAGCGCCACAGATACGCAGTATTTT.

The genes are TRBV2 and TRBJ2-3; 10 bases are a match to TRBD1. Unmatched junction bases numbered 0, after V lost 6 bases and J lost 3 bases. This CDR3 contains 13 residues. Germline V lookup: CDR1 SNHLY, CDR2 FYNNEI. CDR3 sequence: CASRDRGTDTQYF. DNA for the CDR3: TGTGCCAGCAGGGACAGGGGGACAGATACGCAGTATTTT.

CDR3 region: CASSPRGGPETQYF. In nucleotides, the CDR3 is TGCGCCAGCAGCCCCCGGGGGGGGCCAGAGACCCAGTACTTC. The V and J genes are TRBV5-1 and TRBJ2-5, with 8 bases identical to TRBD2. The CDR3 contains 14 residues. Per germline, CDR1 SGHRS and CDR2 YFSETQ. V shed 4 bases, J shed 4 bases, and the junction held 6 bases outside the gene matches.

The rearrangement uses TRBV4-2 and TRBJ1-5, with D possibly TRBD1 on 5 matching bases. Trimming cost V 2 bases and J 1 base, with 6 bases left between them. Germline lookup yields CDR1 LGHNA and CDR2 YNFKEQ. CDR3 length: 14 residues. The CDR3 region has the DNA TGTGCCAGCAGCCAAAGGGGAAGCAATCAGCCCCAGCATTTT. The encoded protein is CASSQRGSNQPQHF.

This rearrangement joins TRBV7-9 to TRBJ1-5; perhaps TRBD1 as D (6 bases). CDR1 is SEHNR, CDR2 FQNEAQ, per germline (reference sequence). V was trimmed by 1 base and J by 4 bases, leaving 23 bases between them. The CDR3 runs 19 residues. The DNA for the CDR3 is TGTGCCAGCAGCTTAGGGCCGATAGGGACAAACCTGAGGAATCAGCCCCAGCATTTT. This translates into CASSLGPIGTNLRNQPQHF.

The rearrangement uses TRBV4-2 and TRBJ2-1; tentative D call: TRBD2 (5 bases). This CDR3 is 16 amino acids long. Trimming stripped 0 bases from V and 4 bases from J, with 13 bases between. Germline CDR1 LGHNA, CDR2 YNFKEQ. The CDR3 DNA follows: TGTGCCAGCAGCCAAGATAAGAGCGGCTTATACAATGAGCAGTTCTTC. It encodes CASSQDKSGLYNEQFF.

The chain joins TRBV6-1 to TRBJ1-2; D gene unclear. CDR3 length equals 15 residues. The germline V gene encodes CDR1 MNHNS and CDR2 SASEGT. V lost 5 bases and J 4 bases, leaving 17 bases between the germline ends. The CDR3 region has the DNA TGTGCCAGCAGTCCGGGAGGTACCTCGGGCTATGGCTACACCTTC. Protein sequence: CASSPGGTSGYGYTF.

This clone came up a few times. The chain carries TRBV7-3 and TRBJ2-7; 8 bases are a match to TRBD2. V lost 4 bases, J lost 1 base, and 9 bases stayed unmatched. CDR3 length: 16 amino acids. Germline V CDR1 and CDR2: SGHTA, FQGTGA. CDR3 nucleotide sequence: TGTGCCAGCAGCTCGAGTGGGGGACTAGGATCCTACGAGCAGTACTTC. It codes for CASSSSGGLGSYEQYF.

The genes are TRBV6-6 and TRBJ2-5; 8 bases align to TRBD1. The CDR3 is 14 residues long. Unmatched junction bases numbered 6, after V lost 8 bases and J lost 1 base. Germline V CDR1 and CDR2: MNHNY, SVGAGI (reference sequence). The DNA of the CDR3 is TGTGCCAGCCGGGACAGGCAGATCCAAGAGACCCAGTACTTC. Translating it yields CASRDRQIQETQYF.

The chain combines TRBV5-1 with TRBJ2-3; D gene ambiguous. Trimming took 0 bases from V and 6 from J, leaving 11 bases between them. The germline CDR1 and CDR2 sequences are SGHRS and YFSETQ. This CDR3 has 14 residues. The CDR3 DNA follows: TGCGCCAGCAGCTTGGGCCGCGAGCCGGATACGCAGTATTTT. It codes for CASSLGREPDTQYF.

This clone was observed a handful of times. Here the CDR3 reads CASSLDQTASYEQYF. CDR3 bases: TGTGCCAGCAGCTTAGATCAGACAGCCTCCTACGAGCAGTACTTC. The V call is TRBV11-2, the J call TRBJ2-7; tentatively, D is TRBD1 (5 bases). Trimming removed 0 bases at V and 0 bases at J, with 9 bases between. The CDR3 is made up of 15 amino acids. Germline assignment: CDR1 SGHAT and CDR2 FQNNGV.

This clone was picked up a small number of times. The V and J genes are TRBV20-1 and TRBJ1-3; no firm D call. This CDR3 spans 11 amino acids. Germline assignment: CDR1 DFQATT and CDR2 SNEGSKA (reference sequence). V was pared by 5 bases and J by 4 bases, with 6 bases between. The CDR3 is CSAREGNTIYF. DNA of the CDR3: TGCAGTGCTCGCGAGGGAAACACCATATATTTT.